The entry below describes one T cell receptor (beta chain). This sample is drawn from a study of blood T cell repertoires in COVID-19. The repertoire was sequenced with immunoSEQ multiplex PCR; TCRdb's copy has only in-frame clones and lacks some. The table includes 300,000 to 500,000 clones, approximately 86% detected once. The source is a woman between 40 and 50 years old with acute COVID-19. Sample: PBMCs or T cells enriched from blood (not recorded which).

As DNA, the CDR3 is TGTGCCAGCAGCGTAGGCCAGTTACGCTATAATTCACCCCTCCACTTT. This translates into CASSVGQLRYNSPLHF. J is TRBJ1-6 and V is TRBV9; D remains unclear. V lost 0 bases, J lost 3 bases, and 10 bases lay in between. This CDR3 region has 16 residues. In germline, CDR1 is SGDLS, CDR2 YYNGEE.